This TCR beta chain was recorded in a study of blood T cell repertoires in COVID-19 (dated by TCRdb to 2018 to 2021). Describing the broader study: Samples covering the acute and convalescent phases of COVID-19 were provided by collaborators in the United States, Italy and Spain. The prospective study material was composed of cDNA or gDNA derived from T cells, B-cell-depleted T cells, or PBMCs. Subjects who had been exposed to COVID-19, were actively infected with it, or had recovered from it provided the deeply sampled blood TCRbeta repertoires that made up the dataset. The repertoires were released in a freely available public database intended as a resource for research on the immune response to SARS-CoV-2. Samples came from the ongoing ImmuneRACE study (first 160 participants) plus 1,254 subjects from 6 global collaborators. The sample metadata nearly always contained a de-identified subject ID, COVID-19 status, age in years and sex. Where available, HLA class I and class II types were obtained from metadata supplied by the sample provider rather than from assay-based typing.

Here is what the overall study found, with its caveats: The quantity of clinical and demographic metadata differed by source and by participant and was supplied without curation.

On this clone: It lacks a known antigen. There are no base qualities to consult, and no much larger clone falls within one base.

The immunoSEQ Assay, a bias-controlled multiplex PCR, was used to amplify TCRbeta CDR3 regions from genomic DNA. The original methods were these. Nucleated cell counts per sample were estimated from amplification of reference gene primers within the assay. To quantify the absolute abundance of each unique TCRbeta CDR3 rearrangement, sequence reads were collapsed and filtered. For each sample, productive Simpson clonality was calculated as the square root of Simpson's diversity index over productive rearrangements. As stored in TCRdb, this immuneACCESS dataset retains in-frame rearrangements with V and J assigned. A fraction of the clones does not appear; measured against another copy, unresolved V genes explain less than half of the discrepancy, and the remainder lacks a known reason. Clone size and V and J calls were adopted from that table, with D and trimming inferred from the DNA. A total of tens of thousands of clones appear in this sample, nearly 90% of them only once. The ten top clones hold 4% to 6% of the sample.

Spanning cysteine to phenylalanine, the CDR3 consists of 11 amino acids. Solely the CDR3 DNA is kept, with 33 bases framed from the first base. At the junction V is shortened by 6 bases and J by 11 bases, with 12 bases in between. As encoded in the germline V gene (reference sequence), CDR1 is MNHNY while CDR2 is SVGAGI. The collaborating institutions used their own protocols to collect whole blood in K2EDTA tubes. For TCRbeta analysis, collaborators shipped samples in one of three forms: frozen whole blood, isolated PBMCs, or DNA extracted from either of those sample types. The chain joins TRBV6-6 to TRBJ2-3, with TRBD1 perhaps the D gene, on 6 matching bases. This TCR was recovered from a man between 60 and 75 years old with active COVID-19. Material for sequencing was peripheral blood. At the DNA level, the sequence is TGTGCCAGCAGCCTACAGGGCTTGCAGTATTTT. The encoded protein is CASSLQGLQYF.